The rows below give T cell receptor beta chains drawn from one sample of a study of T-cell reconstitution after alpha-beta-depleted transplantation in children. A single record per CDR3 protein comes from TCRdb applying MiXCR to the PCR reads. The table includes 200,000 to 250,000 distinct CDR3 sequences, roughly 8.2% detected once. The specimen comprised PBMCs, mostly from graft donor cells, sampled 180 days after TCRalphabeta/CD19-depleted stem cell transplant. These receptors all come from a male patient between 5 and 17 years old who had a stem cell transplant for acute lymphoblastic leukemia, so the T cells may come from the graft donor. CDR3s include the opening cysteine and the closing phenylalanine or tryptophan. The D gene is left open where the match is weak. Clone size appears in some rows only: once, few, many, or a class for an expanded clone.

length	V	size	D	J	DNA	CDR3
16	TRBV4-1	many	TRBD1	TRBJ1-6	TGCGCCAGCAGCCAAGGGGACAGGAACTATAATTCACCCCTCCACTTT	CASSQGDRNYNSPLHF
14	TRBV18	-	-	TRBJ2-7	TGTGCCAGCTCACCACTGAGGAGCTCCTACGAGCAGTACTTC	CASSPLRSSYEQYF
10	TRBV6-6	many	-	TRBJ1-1	TGTGCCAGCAGTCACACTGAAGCTTTCTTT	CASSHTEAFF
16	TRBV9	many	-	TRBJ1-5	TGTGCCAGCATCGACGGACAGTCGGATAGCAATCAGCCCCAGCATTTT	CASIDGQSDSNQPQHF
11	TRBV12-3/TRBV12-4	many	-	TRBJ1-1	TGTGCCAGCAGTTTTAGCACTGAAGCTTTCTTT	CASSFSTEAFF
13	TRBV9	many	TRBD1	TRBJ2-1	TGTGCCAGCAGCGTGGGACAGCTCTTTCCGCAGTTCTTC	CASSVGQLFPQFF
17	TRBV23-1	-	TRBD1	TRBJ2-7	TGCGCCAGCAGTCAACTGCATACAGGGGCCGCCTCCTACGAGCAGTACTTC	CASSQLHTGAASYEQYF
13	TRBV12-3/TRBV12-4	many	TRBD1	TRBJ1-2	TGTGCCAGCAGTTTATTCGGGACAGATGGCTACACCTTC	CASSLFGTDGYTF
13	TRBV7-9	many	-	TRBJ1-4	TGTGCCAGCAGCGGAGGGTGGTACGAAAAACTGTTTTTT	CASSGGWYEKLFF
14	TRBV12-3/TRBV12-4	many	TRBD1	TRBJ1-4	TGTGCCAGCACTAGGGACAGGGCTGAAGAAAAACTGTTTTTT	CASTRDRAEEKLFF
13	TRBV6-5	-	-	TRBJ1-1	TGTGCCAGCAGTTACGGGGGGTCAGCTGAAGCTTTCTTT	CASSYGGSAEAFF
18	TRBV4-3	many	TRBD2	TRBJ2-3	TGCGCCAGCAGCCAAGCTCCCGGGACGGGGGGGAGCACAGATACGCAGTATTTT	CASSQAPGTGGSTDTQYF
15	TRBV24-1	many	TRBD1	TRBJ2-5	TGTGCCACCAGTGGCAGGGACAGCAGACAAGAGACCCAGTACTTC	CATSGRDSRQETQYF
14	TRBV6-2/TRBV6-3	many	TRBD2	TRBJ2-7	TGTGCCGTAATCTCCGGGACTAGGTCCTCCGAGCAGTACTTC	CAVISGTRSSEQYF
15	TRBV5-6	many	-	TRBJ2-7	TGTGCCAGCAGCTTCAAGAGGACACGGACCTACGAGCAGTACTTC	CASSFKRTRTYEQYF
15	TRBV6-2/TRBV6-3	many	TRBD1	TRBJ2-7	TGTGCCAGCAAACCACCGGACAGGACCTCCTACGAGCAGTACTTC	CASKPPDRTSYEQYF
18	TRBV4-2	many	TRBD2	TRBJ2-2	TGTGCCAGCAGCCAAGTGCGCGGACTAGCGGGAGGGACCGGGGAGCTGTTTTTT	CASSQVRGLAGGTGELFF
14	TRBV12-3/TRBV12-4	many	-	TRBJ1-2	TGTGCCAGCAGTTTTGCGGGGGGAAACTATGGCTACACCTTC	CASSFAGGNYGYTF
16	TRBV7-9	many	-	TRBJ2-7	TGTGCCAGCAGCTTTCGTCCCGGGACGGAATCCTACGAGCAGTACTTC	CASSFRPGTESYEQYF
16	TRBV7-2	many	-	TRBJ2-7	TGTGCCAGCAGCTTACCCCACGTGGGGCTGATCTACGAGCAGTACTTC	CASSLPHVGLIYEQYF
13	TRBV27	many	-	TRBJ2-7	TGTGCCAGCAGCTCCGTTAGCTCCTACGAGCAGTACTTC	CASSSVSSYEQYF
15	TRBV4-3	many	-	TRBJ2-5	TGCGCCAGCAGCCAAGACCCCTTTGCGGGGGAGACCCAGTACTTC	CASSQDPFAGETQYF
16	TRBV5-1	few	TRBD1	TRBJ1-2	TGCGCCAGCAGCTTGGCCCTGGGGACAGGGCACTATGGCTACACCTTC	CASSLALGTGHYGYTF
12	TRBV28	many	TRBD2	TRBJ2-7	TGTGCCAGCAGTTTCTATAGCGGGAAGCAGTACTTC	CASSFYSGKQYF
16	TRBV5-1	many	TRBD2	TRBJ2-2	TGCGCCAGCAGCATACCGGGACTAGCGGGAGTAAAGGAGCTGTTTTTT	CASSIPGLAGVKELFF
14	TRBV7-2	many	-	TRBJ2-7	TGTGCCAGCAGCGCGGGACCGCGATCCTACGAGCAGTACTTC	CASSAGPRSYEQYF
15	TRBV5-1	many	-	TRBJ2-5	TGCGCCAGCAGCTTGGCACCGGGATCGCAAGAGACCCAGTACTTC	CASSLAPGSQETQYF
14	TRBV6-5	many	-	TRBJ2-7	TGTGCCAGCAGTTACTCTGGGCCTCCCTACGAGCAGTACTTC	CASSYSGPPYEQYF
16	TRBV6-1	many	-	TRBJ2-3	TGTGCCAGCAGTGAAAGAGGGACCCTCTTGTCAGATACGCAGTATTTT	CASSERGTLLSDTQYF
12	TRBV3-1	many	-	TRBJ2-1	TGTGCCAGCAGCCAAGAAACAGGGCGCCCGTTCTTC	CASSQETGRPFF
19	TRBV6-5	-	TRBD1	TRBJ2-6	TGTGCCAGCAGTTACTCGAACGGGGACAGGGCATTGGGGGCCAACGTCCTGACTTTC	CASSYSNGDRALGANVLTF
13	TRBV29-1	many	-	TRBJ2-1	TGCAGCGTTGGAGGGCTTCTTCTTGATGAGCAGTTCTTC	CSVGGLLLDEQFF
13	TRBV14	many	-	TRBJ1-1	TGTGCCAGCAGCGACACGATTGACACTGAAGCTTTCTTT	CASSDTIDTEAFF
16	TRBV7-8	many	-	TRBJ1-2	TGTGCCAGCAGCCTCCCCCCGCCGGGGAAGGACTATGGCTACACCTTC	CASSLPPPGKDYGYTF
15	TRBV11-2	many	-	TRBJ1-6	TGTGCCAGCAGCTTAATTACCAGCGATAATTCACCCCTCCACTTT	CASSLITSDNSPLHF
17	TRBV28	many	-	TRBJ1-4	TGTGCCAGCAGGACACTGGCTCCTCGGTCAACTAATGAAAAACTGTTTTTT	CASRTLAPRSTNEKLFF
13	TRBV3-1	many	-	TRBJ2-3	TGTGCCAGCAGCCAAGATAGGGGGAGTACGCAGTATTTT	CASSQDRGSTQYF
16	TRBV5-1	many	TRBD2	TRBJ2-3	TGCGCCAGCAGCCCGGGACTAGCGGTTAGCACAGATACGCAGTATTTT	CASSPGLAVSTDTQYF
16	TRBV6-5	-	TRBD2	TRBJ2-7	TGTGCCAGCAGGTTGGGACTAGCGGGGTCCTCCTACGAGCAGTACTTC	CASRLGLAGSSYEQYF
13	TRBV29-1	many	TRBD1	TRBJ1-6	TGCAGCGTTGGGGACAGCTATAATTCACCCCTCCACTTT	CSVGDSYNSPLHF
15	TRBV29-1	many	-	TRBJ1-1	TGCAGCGTTGTAGTTAGGGCGGCCGCGAACACTGAAGCTTTCTTT	CSVVVRAAANTEAFF
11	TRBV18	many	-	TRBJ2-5	TGTGCCAGCTCACCCCAAGAGACCCAGTACTTC	CASSPQETQYF
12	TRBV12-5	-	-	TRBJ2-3	TGTGCTAGTGGTTTGGATTCAGATACGCAGTATTTT	CASGLDSDTQYF
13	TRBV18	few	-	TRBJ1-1	TGTGCCAGCTCAGGGCCAGTGAACACTGAAGCTTTCTTT	CASSGPVNTEAFF
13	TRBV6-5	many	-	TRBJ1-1	TGTGCCAGCAGTTTGGGGTCCAACACTGAAGCTTTCTTT	CASSLGSNTEAFF
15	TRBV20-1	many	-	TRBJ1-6	TGCAGTGCTAGATCGGGGGACACTCATAATTCACCCCTCCACTTT	CSARSGDTHNSPLHF
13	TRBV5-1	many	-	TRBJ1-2	TGTGCCAGCAGTTTTGGGACCAACTATGGCTACACCTTC	CASSFGTNYGYTF
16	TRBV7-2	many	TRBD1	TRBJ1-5	TGTGCCAGCAGCTTAACTCCGGACAGGGAAGATCAGCCCCAGCATTTT	CASSLTPDREDQPQHF
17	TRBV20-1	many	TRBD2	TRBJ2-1	TGCAGTGCTAGAGTAACTAGCGGGCTACCCTCCTACAATGAGCAGTTCTTC	CSARVTSGLPSYNEQFF
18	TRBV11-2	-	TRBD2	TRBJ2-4	TGTGCCAGCAGCCCGAGGGGTAGCGGGGGTCCAGCCAAAAACATTCAGTACTTC	CASSPRGSGGPAKNIQYF